A selection of T cell receptor beta chains follows, all from one sample in a study of CD8+CD57+ T cells in acquired aplastic anemia. TCRdb fed the reads into MiXCR, producing one record per CDR3 protein. The sample records about 180,000 distinct CDR3 sequences, roughly 65% being singletons. The sequenced sample consisted of sorted CD4+, CD8+, or CD8+CD57+ T cells (not recorded which) from PBMCs. These receptors all stem from a human donor with aplastic anemia. CDR3s include the opening cysteine and the closing phenylalanine or tryptophan. A D gene is named only where the DNA matches it firmly. For some rows the clone size is stated as once, few or many, or as a class when expanded; others skip it.

d_call j_call v_call clone_size cdr3_aa cdr3_nt
. TRBJ2-7 TRBV25-1 once CASSESRDYEQYF TGTGCCAGCAGTGAATCCAGGGACTACGAGCAGTACTTC
. TRBJ2-7 TRBV2 . CASSARVGTAREQYF TGTGCCAGCAGTGCTAGAGTCGGGACCGCACGCGAGCAGTACTTC
TRBD1 TRBJ2-1 TRBV7-9 . CASSSQTGGLNEQFF TGTGCCAGCAGCTCCCAGACAGGGGGACTGAATGAGCAGTTCTTC
. TRBJ1-2 TRBV7-9 . CASSLRDNSNYGYTF TGTGCCAGCAGCTTACGGGACAACTCTAACTATGGCTACACCTTC
. TRBJ1-5 TRBV2 . CASSDGLAGVLTETQHF TGTGCCAGCAGTGACGGACTAGCGGGGGTCTTAACAGAGACCCAGCATTTT
TRBD2 TRBJ2-1 TRBV14 . CASSPSGGTNNEQFF TGTGCCAGCAGCCCTAGCGGGGGGACAAACAATGAGCAGTTCTTC
. TRBJ1-6 TRBV19 . CASSIAGNSPLHF TGTGCCAGTAGTATAGCGGGTAATTCACCCCTCCACTTT
TRBD2 TRBJ2-1 TRBV4-1 few CASSISSGEYNEQFF TGCGCCAGCAGCATTTCTAGCGGGGAGTACAATGAGCAGTTCTTC
TRBD2 TRBJ2-7 TRBV12-3/TRBV12-4 few CASSAPTSGRLEQYF TGTGCCAGCAGTGCCCCGACTAGCGGGAGGCTCGAGCAGTACTTC
TRBD1 TRBJ1-1 TRBV9 many CASSVGTGVVEAFF TGTGCCAGCAGCGTAGGGACAGGTGTAGTTGAAGCTTTCTTT
. TRBJ1-1 TRBV24-1 . CATSDAQAGNTEAFF TGTGCCACCAGTGATGCCCAGGCAGGGAACACTGAAGCTTTCTTT
. TRBJ1-3 TRBV29-1 . CSVIQGSGNTIYF TGCAGCGTCATACAGGGTTCTGGAAACACCATATATTTT
. TRBJ1-1 TRBV15 . CATSGMNTEAFF TGTGCCACCAGCGGGATGAACACTGAAGCTTTCTTT
TRBD2 TRBJ2-7 TRBV2 many CASSERAGGPYEQYF TGTGCCAGCAGTGAGCGAGCGGGAGGGCCCTACGAGCAGTACTTC
TRBD1 TRBJ2-3 TRBV19 . CASSKPGQGPDTQYF TGTGCCAGTAGTAAACCGGGACAGGGACCAGATACGCAGTATTTT
. TRBJ2-5 TRBV15 few CATSRDRVSSGETQYF TGTGCCACCAGCAGAGATCGGGTGTCTAGTGGAGAGACCCAGTACTTC
. TRBJ2-7 TRBV2 . CASSEAEGTSEQYF TGTGCCAGCAGTGAAGCAGAGGGTACATCCGAGCAGTACTTC
. TRBJ2-3 TRBV7-9 once CASSRGQITDTQYF TGTGCCAGCAGCCGAGGACAGATCACAGATACGCAGTATTTT
. TRBJ2-3 TRBV12-3/TRBV12-4 many CASSLSGGLHTDTQYF TGTGCCAGCAGTTTGTCCGGGGGCCTTCACACAGATACGCAGTATTTT
. TRBJ2-3 TRBV29-1 once CSVGVIDTQYF TGCAGCGTTGGGGTTATAGATACGCAGTATTTT
TRBD1 TRBJ1-6 TRBV2 . CASRWDSSVGSPLHF TGTGCCAGCAGATGGGACAGTTCGGTGGGTTCACCCCTCCACTTT
. TRBJ2-5 TRBV20-1 . CSARGWQVKETQYF TGCAGTGCTAGGGGGTGGCAGGTAAAGGAGACCCAGTACTTC
. TRBJ1-3 TRBV5-1 . CASSFGGTGTIYF TGCGCCAGCAGCTTTGGGGGGACTGGCACCATATATTTT
TRBD1 TRBJ1-1 TRBV11-2 many CASSSRQGQNTEAFF TGTGCCAGCAGCTCGCGACAGGGGCAGAACACTGAAGCTTTCTTT
TRBD1 TRBJ2-2 TRBV11-3 . CASQDRGHAGELFF TGTGCCAGCCAGGACAGGGGGCATGCCGGGGAGCTGTTTTTT
TRBD1 TRBJ2-1 TRBV15 once CATSMPGTGTNEQFF TGTGCCACCAGCATGCCCGGGACAGGGACCAACGAGCAGTTCTTC
. TRBJ1-6 TRBV20-1 few CSARQGTNNSPLHF TGCAGTGCTAGACAGGGGACTAATAATTCACCCCTCCACTTT
. TRBJ2-5 TRBV7-2 . CASSRVDQETQYF TGTGCCAGCAGCCGGGTCGACCAAGAGACCCAGTACTTC
. TRBJ1-2 TRBV19 . CASSIEGYYGYTF TGTGCCAGTAGTATTGAGGGGTACTATGGCTACACCTTC
TRBD2 TRBJ2-3 TRBV12-3/TRBV12-4 many CASSLSTSGLDTDTQYF TGTGCCAGCAGTTTATCGACTAGCGGGTTAGACACAGATACGCAGTATTTT
TRBD1 TRBJ1-1 TRBV2 . CASSETGTAHEAFF TGTGCCAGCAGTGAAACGGGGACAGCCCATGAAGCTTTCTTT
. TRBJ1-2 TRBV2 . CASSGLGQVYGYTF TGTGCCAGCAGTGGGTTGGGACAAGTCTATGGCTACACCTTC
. TRBJ2-7 TRBV7-2 . CASSSGGVYEQYF TGTGCCAGCAGCTCGGGGGGCGTCTACGAGCAGTACTTC
. TRBJ1-1 TRBV9 once CASSLRDEQGRWNTEAFF TGTGCCAGCAGCTTACGGGATGAGCAGGGCAGGTGGAACACTGAAGCTTTCTTT
. TRBJ2-2 TRBV7-6 . CASSYVQGGTGELFF TGTGCCAGCAGCTACGTACAGGGAGGCACCGGGGAGCTGTTTTTT
. TRBJ1-4 TRBV19 . CASSIGQGDEKLFF TGTGCCAGTAGTATCGGCCAGGGCGACGAAAAACTGTTTTTT
TRBD1 TRBJ1-1 TRBV19 many CASSMTGGTEAFF TGTGCCAGTAGTATGACAGGGGGGACTGAAGCTTTCTTT
. TRBJ2-3 TRBV10-1 . CASSEEVTVRTDTQYF TGCGCCAGCAGTGAAGAAGTTACAGTCCGCACAGATACGCAGTATTTT
. TRBJ2-1 TRBV10-3 . CASSFSRDPRGEQLF TGTGCCAGCAGTTTCTCTCGGGATCCGAGAGGGGAGCAGCTCTTC
TRBD1 TRBJ1-1 TRBV12-3/TRBV12-4 many CATSGGLYTEAFF TGTGCCACCTCAGGGGGCTTGTACACTGAAGCTTTCTTT
. TRBJ1-1 TRBV10-3 . CAATKRIGAEAFF TGTGCCGCGACAAAAAGGATAGGGGCTGAAGCTTTCTTT
. TRBJ1-1 TRBV20-1 . CSAVTVSTYTEAFF TGCAGTGCGGTAACTGTTTCCACTTACACTGAAGCTTTCTTT
. TRBJ1-2 TRBV29-1 many CSVEDTDYGYTF TGCAGCGTTGAAGATACGGACTATGGCTACACCTTC
. TRBJ2-2 TRBV29-1 . CSVHRNTGELFF TGCAGCGTTCACAGGAACACCGGGGAGCTGTTTTTT
. TRBJ1-1 TRBV19 many CASSIGGVWGTEAFF TGTGCCAGTAGTATAGGTGGGGTATGGGGCACTGAAGCTTTCTTT
. TRBJ1-2 TRBV15 few CATTNRGTWGYTF TGTGCCACCACTAATCGTGGGACGTGGGGCTACACCTTC
TRBD2 TRBJ2-1 TRBV5-1 . CASSLGGGSYNEQFF TGCGCCAGCAGCTTGGGCGGGGGCTCCTACAATGAGCAGTTCTTC
TRBD1 TRBJ1-6 TRBV7-6 . CASSLATGDNSPLHF TGTGCCAGCAGCTTAGCGACAGGGGATAATTCACCCCTCCACTTT
TRBD1 TRBJ2-7 TRBV29-1 few CSVDTGEDEQYF TGCAGCGTTGATACAGGGGAAGATGAGCAGTACTTC